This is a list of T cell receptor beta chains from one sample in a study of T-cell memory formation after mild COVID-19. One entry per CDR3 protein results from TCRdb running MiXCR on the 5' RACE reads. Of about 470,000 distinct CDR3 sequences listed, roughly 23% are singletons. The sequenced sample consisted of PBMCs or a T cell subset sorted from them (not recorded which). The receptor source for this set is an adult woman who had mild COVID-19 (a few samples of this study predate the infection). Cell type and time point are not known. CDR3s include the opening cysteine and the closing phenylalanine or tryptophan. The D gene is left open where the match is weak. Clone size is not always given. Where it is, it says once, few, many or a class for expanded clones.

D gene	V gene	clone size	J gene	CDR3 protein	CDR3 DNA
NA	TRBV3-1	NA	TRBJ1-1	CASSQFLNTEAFF	TGTGCCAGCAGCCAATTCCTGAACACTGAAGCTTTCTTT
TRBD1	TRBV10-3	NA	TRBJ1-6	CAISPKDRGIYNSPLHF	TGTGCCATCAGCCCTAAGGACAGGGGAATCTATAATTCACCCCTCCACTTT
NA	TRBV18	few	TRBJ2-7	CASTIGQGGYEQYF	TGTGCCAGCACCATTGGCCAGGGTGGTTACGAGCAGTACTTC
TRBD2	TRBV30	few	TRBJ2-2	CAWSGLAGAYTGELFF	TGTGCCTGGAGTGGCCTAGCGGGAGCGTACACCGGGGAGCTGTTTTTT
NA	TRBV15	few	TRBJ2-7	CATSTRGRMEQYF	TGTGCCACCAGCACCCGGGGACGGATGGAGCAGTACTTC
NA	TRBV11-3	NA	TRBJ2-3	CASSFLPDTQYF	TGTGCCAGCAGCTTTTTACCGGATACGCAGTATTTT
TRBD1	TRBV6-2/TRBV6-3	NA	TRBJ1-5	CASRPRTGGNQPQHF	TGTGCCAGCAGGCCCCGGACAGGGGGAAATCAGCCCCAGCATTTT
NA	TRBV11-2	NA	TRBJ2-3	CASSLSSLRTDTQYF	TGTGCCAGCAGCCTCAGTTCGCTCCGCACAGATACGCAGTATTTT
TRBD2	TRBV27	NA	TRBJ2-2	CASSHTGPTSGRSTGELFF	TGTGCCAGCAGCCATACGGGCCCTACTAGCGGGAGGTCCACCGGGGAGCTGTTTTTT
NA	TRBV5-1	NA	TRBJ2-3	CASSLRSSDTDTQYF	TGCGCCAGCAGCTTGAGGTCTAGCGACACAGATACGCAGTATTTT